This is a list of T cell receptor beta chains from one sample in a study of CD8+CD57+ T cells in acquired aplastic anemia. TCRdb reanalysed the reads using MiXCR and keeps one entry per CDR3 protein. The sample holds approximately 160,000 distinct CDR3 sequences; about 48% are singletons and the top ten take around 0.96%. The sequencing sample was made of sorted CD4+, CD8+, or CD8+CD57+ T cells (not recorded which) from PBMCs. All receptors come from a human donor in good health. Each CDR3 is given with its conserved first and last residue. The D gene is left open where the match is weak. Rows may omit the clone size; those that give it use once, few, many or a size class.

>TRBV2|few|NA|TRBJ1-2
TGTGCCAGCAGGGGGACGGAGTATGGCTACACCTTC
CASRGTEYGYTF
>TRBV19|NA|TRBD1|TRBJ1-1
TGTGCCAGTAGGGGACAGCTTTACACTGAAGCTTTCTTT
CASRGQLYTEAFF
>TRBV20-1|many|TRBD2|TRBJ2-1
TGCAGTGCTCCTCTAGCGGGATCACGGGGCAATGAGCAGTTCTTC
CSAPLAGSRGNEQFF
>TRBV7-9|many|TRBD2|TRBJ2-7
TGTGCCAGCAGCCCCAGACGTGGGACTAGCGGGATTGTCGAGCAGTACTTC
CASSPRRGTSGIVEQYF
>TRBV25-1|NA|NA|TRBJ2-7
TGTGCCAGCAGTGAATCTGGAGGGGGGGAGCAGTACTTC
CASSESGGGEQYF
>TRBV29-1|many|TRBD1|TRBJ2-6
TGCAGCGTGGCAACCCGGGACAGGGGGCTGTGGGGGGCCAACGTCCTGACTTTC
CSVATRDRGLWGANVLTF
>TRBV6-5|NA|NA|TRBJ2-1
TGTGCCAGCAGTTATCTAACACCGCTGGTGGAGTTCTTC
CASSYLTPLVEFF
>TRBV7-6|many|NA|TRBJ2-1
TGTGCCAGCAGCTTAGACTTCTCCCCTGGAAATGAGCAGTTCTTC
CASSLDFSPGNEQFF
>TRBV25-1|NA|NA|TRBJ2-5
TGTGCCAGCAGTGATGACCTTAGCCCAGAGACCCAGTACTTC
CASSDDLSPETQYF
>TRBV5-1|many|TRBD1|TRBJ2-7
TGCGCCAGCAGCCAGGGACAGGGGGCCTACGAGCAGTACTTC
CASSQGQGAYEQYF
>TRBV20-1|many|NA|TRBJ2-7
TGCAGTGCTAGACCCCTCAGGTCGGGGCTAGGCTACGAGCAGTACTTC
CSARPLRSGLGYEQYF
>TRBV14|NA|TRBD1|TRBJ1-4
TGTGCCTGGAGCGCTCACCTCACAGGACAGGGGTCGACTGAAAAACTGTTTTTT
CAWSAHLTGQGSTEKLFF
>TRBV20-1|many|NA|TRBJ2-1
TGCAGTGCTAGGGCCCCCAATGAGCAGTTCTTC
CSARAPNEQFF
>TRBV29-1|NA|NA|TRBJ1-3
TGCAGCGTTGGCAGTACTGGAAACACCATATATTTT
CSVGSTGNTIYF
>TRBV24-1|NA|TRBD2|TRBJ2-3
TGTGCCACCAGAGGGGAGCGGGAGTCAGATACGCAGTATTTT
CATRGERESDTQYF
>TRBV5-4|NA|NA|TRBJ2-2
TGTGCCAGCAGCTTAGGTTGGGTCACCGGGGAGCTGTTTTTT
CASSLGWVTGELFF
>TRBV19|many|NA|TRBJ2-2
TGTGCCAGTAGTTTTCGTACAGCCTCGAGCACCGGGGAGCTGTTTTTT
CASSFRTASSTGELFF
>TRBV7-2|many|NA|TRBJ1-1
TGTGCCAGCAGCTCGCCAGGGAATTCTGTTGAAGCTTTCTTT
CASSSPGNSVEAFF
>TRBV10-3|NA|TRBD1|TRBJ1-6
TGTGCCATCAAAGAGGGACAGAATAATTCACCCCTCCACTTT
CAIKEGQNNSPLHF
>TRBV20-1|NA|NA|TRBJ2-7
TGCAGTGCCCCCTCGGGGGAGGAGGACCACTACGAGCAGTACTTC
CSAPSGEEDHYEQYF
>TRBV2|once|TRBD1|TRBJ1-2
TGTGCCAGCAAACAGGGGACATATGGCTACACCTTC
CASKQGTYGYTF
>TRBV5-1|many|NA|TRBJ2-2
TGCGCCAGCAGCTTGGAAGCGGCCGGGGAGCTGTTTTTT
CASSLEAAGELFF
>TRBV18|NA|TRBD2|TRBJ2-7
TGTGCCAGCTCATCCAGCCGGGAAACGGGGGGCGAGCAGTACTTC
CASSSSRETGGEQYF
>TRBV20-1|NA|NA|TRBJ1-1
TGCAGTGCTAGGGAGACAGTGAACACTGAAGCTTTCTTT
CSARETVNTEAFF